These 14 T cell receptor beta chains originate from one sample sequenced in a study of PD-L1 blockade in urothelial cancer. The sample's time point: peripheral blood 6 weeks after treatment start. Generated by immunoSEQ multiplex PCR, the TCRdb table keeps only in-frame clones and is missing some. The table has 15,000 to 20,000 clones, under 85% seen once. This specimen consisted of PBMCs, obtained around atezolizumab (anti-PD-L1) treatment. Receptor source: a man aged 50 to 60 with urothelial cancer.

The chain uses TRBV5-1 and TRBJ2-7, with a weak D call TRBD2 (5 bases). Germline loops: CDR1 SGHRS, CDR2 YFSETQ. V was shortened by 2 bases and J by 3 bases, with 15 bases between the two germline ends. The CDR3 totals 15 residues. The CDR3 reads CASSFGGSGVYEQYF. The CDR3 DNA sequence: TGCGCCAGCAGCTTTGGTGGGAGTGGGGTCTACGAGCAGTACTTC.

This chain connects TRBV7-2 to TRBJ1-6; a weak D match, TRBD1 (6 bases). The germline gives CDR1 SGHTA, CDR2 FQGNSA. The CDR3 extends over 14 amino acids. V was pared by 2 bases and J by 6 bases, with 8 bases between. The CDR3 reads CASSLNRANSPLHF. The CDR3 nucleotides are TGTGCCAGCAGCTTAAACAGGGCTAATTCACCCCTCCACTTT. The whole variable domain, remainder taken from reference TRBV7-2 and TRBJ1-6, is GAGVSQSPSNKVTEKGKDVELRCDPISGHTALYWYRQSLGQGLEFLIYFQGNSAPDKSGLPSDRFSAERTGGSVSTLTIQRTQQEDSAVYLCASSLNRANSPLHFGNGTRLTVT.

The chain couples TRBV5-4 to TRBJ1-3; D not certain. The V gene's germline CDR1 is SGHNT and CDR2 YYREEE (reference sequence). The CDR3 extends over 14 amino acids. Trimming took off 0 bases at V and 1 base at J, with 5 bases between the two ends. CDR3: CASSLGQSGNTIYF. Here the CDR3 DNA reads TGTGCCAGCAGCTTGGGGCAGTCTGGAAACACCATATATTTT.

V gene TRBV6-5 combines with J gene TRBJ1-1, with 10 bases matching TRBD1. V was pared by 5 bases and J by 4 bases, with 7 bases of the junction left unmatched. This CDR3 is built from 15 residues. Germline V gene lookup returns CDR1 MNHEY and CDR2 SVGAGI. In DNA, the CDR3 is TGTGCCAGCAGTGTGGACAGGGGGGTTGGCACTGAAGCTTTCTTT. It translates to CASSVDRGVGTEAFF.

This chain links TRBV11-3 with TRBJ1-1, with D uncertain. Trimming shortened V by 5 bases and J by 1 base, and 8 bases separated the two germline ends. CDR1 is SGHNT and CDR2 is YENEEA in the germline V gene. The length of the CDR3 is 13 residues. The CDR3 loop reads CASSPGPNTEAFF. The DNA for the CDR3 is TGTGCCAGCAGCCCGGGTCCGAACACTGAAGCTTTCTTT.

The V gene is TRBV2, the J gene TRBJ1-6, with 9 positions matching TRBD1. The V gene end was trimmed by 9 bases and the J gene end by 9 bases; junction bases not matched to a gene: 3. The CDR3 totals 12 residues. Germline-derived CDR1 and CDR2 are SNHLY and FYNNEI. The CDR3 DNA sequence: TGTGCCAGTGGGGACAGGGTTTCACCCCTCCACTTT. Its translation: CASGDRVSPLHF.

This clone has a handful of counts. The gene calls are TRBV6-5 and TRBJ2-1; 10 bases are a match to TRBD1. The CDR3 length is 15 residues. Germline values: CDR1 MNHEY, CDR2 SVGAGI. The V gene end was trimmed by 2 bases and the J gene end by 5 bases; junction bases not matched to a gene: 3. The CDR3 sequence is CASSYGQGGHNEQFF. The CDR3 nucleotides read TGTGCCAGCAGTTACGGACAGGGGGGGCACAATGAGCAGTTCTTC.

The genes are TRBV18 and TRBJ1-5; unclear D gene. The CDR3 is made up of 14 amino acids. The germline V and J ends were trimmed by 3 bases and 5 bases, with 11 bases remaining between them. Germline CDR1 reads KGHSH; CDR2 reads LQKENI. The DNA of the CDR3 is TGTGCCAGCTCACCGGCAACAGTTCATCAGCCCCAGCATTTT. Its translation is CASSPATVHQPQHF.

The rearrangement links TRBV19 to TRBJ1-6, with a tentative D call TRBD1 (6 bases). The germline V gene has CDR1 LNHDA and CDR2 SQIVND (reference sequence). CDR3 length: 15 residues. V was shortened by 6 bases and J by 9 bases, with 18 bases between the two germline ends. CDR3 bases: TGTGCCAGTAGCCCTACAGGGATGGGTAGTTCACCCCTCCACTTT. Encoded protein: CASSPTGMGSSPLHF.

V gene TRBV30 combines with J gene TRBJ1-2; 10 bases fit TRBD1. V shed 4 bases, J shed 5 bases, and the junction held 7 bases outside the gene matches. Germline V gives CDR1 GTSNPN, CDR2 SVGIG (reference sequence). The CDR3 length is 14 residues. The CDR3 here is CAWNPGQGIYGYTF. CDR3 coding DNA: TGTGCCTGGAATCCGGGACAGGGGATTTATGGCTACACCTTC. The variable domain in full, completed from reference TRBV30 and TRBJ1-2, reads SQTIHQWPATLVQPVGSPLSLECTVEGTSNPNLYWYRQAAGRGLQLLFYSVGIGQISSEVPQNLSASRPQDRQFILSSKKLLLSDSGFYLCAWNPGQGIYGYTFGSGTRLTVV.

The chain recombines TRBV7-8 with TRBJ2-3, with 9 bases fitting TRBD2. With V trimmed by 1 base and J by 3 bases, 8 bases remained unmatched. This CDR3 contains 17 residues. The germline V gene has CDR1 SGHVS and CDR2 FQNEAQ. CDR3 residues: CASSLEMAGGPTDTQYF. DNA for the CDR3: TGTGCCAGCAGCTTAGAGATGGCGGGAGGGCCGACAGATACGCAGTATTTT.

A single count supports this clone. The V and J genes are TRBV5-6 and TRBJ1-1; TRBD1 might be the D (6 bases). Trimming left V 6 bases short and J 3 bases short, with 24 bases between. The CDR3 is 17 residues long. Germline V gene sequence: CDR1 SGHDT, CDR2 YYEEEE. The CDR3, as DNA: TGTGCCAGCACCAGGGGCCAGGTGTTAGATTGGGACACTGAAGCTTTCTTT. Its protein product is CASTRGQVLDWDTEAFF.

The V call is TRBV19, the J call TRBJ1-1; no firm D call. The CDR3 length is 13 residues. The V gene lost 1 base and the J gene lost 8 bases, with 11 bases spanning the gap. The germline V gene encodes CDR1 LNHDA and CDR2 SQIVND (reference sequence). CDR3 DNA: TGTGCCAGTAGTATAGGCCACGCCGGGGAAGCTTTCTTT. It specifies CASSIGHAGEAFF.

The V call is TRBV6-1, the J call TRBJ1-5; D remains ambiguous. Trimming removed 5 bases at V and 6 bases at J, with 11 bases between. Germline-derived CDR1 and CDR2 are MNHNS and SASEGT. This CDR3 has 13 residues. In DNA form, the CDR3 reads TGTGCCAGCAGTCTGGAGCCCGGTCAGCCCCAGCATTTT. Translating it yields CASSLEPGQPQHF.